This T cell receptor beta chain was retrieved from a study of blood T cell repertoires in COVID-19. Study-level background: COVID-19 samples from acute and convalescent phases originated in the United States, Italy and Spain. From T cells, B-cell-depleted T cells, or PBMCs came the material, which was cDNA or gDNA.

CDR1 and CDR2 from the germline V gene are MNHEY and SVGAGI. Trimming cost V 8 bases and J 6 bases, with 11 bases left between them. This CDR3 is 12 amino acids long. Study processing details: Cell counts per sample came from amplifying reference gene primers. Sequencing was performed with immunoSEQ multiplex PCR; in TCRdb, only in-frame clones are kept and a portion is missing. That table is the source of V, J and clone size, and D and trimming were worked out from the DNA. The sample records under 500,000 clones, around 89% being singletons. The clonotype was recovered from a woman in her 30s with acute or convalescent COVID-19. The sequencing sample was made of peripheral blood. The chain is built from TRBV6-5 and TRBJ2-1, with D possibly TRBD2 on 5 matching bases. The CDR3 spells CASAGGSNEQFF. The CDR3 DNA reads TGTGCCAGCGCGGGCGGAAGCAATGAGCAGTTCTTC.